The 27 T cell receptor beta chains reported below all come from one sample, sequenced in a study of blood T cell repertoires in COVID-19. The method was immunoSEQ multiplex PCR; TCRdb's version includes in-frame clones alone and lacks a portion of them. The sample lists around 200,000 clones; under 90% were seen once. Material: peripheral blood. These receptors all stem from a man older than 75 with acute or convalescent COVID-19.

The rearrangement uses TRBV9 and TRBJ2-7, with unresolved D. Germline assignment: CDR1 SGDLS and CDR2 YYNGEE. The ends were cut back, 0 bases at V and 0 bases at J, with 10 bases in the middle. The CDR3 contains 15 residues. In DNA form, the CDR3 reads TGTGCCAGCAGCGTAGAGGCGGAGTTCTCCTACGAGCAGTACTTC. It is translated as CASSVEAEFSYEQYF.

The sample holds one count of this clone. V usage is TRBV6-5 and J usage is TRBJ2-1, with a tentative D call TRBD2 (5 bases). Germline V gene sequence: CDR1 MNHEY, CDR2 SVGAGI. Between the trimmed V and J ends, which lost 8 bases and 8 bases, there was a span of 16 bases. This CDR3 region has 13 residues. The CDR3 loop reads CASSKEVVHEQFF. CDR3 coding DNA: TGTGCCAGCTCCAAGGAGGTAGTCCATGAGCAGTTCTTC.

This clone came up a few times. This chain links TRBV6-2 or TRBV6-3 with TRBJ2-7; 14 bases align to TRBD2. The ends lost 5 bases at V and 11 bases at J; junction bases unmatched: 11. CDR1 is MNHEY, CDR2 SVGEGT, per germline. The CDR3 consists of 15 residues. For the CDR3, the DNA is TGTGCCAGCAGTAAAGCCGGGACTAGCGGGAGTTGGGAGTACGTC. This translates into CASSKAGTSGSWEYV.

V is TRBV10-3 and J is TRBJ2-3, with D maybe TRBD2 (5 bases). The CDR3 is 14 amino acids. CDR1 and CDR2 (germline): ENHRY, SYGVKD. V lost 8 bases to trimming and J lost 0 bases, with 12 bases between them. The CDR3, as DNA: TGTGCCATCGCGGGTCAGTACAGCACAGATACGCAGTATTTT. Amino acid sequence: CAIAGQYSTDTQYF.

The chain's CDR3 is CAGAAGQFNQPQHF. CDR3 DNA sequence: TGTGCCGGCGCCGCGGGACAGTTCAATCAGCCCCAGCATTTT. The V and J genes are TRBV6-6 and TRBJ1-5; 7 bases fit TRBD1. The CDR3 has 14 amino acids. Germline V lookup: CDR1 MNHNY, CDR2 SVGAGI (reference sequence). Germline trimming cut 11 bases from V and 3 bases from J; bases unmatched to any gene: 10.

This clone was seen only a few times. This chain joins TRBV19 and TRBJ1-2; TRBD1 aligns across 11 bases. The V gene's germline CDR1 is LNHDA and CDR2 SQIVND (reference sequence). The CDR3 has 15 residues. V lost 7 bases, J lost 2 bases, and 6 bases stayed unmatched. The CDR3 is CASTGQGARNYGYTF. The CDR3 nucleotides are TGTGCCAGTACCGGACAGGGGGCTCGAAACTATGGCTACACCTTC.

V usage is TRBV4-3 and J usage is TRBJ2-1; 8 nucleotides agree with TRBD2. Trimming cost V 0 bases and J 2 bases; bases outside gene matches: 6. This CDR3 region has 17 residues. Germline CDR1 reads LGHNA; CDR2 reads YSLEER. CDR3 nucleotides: TGCGCCAGCAGCCAAGATTGGGCGGGAGGCCCCTACAATGAGCAGTTCTTC. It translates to CASSQDWAGGPYNEQFF.

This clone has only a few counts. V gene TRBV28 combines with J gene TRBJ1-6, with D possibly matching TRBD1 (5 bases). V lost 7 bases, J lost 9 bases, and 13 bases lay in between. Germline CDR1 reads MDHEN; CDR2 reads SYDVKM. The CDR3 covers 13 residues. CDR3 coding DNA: TGTGCCAGCATGGGGCAGCTAGGTTCACCCCTCCACTTT. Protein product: CASMGQLGSPLHF.

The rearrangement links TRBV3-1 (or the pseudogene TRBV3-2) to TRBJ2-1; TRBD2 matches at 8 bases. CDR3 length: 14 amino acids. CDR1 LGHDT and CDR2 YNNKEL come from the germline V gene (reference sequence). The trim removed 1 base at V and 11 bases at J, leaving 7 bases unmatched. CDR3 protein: CASSQGIAGNKQFF. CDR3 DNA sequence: TGTGCCAGCAGCCAAGGGATAGCGGGGAATAAGCAGTTCTTC.

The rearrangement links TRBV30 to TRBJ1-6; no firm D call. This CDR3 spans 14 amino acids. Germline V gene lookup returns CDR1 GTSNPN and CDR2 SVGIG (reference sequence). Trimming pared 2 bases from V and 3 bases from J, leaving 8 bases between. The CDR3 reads CAWSSVNYNSPLHF. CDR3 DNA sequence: TGTGCCTGGAGTTCTGTAAACTATAATTCACCCCTCCACTTT.

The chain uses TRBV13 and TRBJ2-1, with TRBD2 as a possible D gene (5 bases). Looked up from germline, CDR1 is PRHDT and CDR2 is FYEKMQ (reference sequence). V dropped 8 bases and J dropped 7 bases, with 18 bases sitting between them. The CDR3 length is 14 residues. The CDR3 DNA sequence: TGTGCCAGCCGGGAAACCGGCGGAGTTAATGAGCAGTTCTTC. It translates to CASRETGGVNEQFF.

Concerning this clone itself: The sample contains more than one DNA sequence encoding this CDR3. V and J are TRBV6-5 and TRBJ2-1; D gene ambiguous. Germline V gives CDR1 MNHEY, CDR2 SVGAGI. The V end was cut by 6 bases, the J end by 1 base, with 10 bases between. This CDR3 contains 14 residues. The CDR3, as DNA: TGTGCCAGCAGGCGAGGTGGATCCTACAATGAGCAGTTCTTC. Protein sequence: CASRRGGSYNEQFF.

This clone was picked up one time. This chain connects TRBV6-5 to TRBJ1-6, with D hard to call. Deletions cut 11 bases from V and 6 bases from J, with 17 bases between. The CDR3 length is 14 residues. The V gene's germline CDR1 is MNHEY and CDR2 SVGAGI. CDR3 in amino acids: CAVEPRYLNSPLHF. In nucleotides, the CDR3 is TGTGCCGTGGAGCCCAGATATCTTAATTCACCCCTCCACTTT.

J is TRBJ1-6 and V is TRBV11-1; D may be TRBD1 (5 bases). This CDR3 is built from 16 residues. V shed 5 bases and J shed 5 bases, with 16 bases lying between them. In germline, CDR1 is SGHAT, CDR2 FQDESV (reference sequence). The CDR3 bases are TGTGCCAGCAGCCCGCACGGGGGTTTGGATAATTCACCCCTCCACTTT. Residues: CASSPHGGLDNSPLHF.

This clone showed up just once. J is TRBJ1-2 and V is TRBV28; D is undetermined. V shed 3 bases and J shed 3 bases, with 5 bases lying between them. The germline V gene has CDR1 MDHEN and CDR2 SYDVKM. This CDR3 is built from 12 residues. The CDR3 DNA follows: TGTGCCAGCAGTTTTGAGTACTATGGCTACACCTTC. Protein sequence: CASSFEYYGYTF.

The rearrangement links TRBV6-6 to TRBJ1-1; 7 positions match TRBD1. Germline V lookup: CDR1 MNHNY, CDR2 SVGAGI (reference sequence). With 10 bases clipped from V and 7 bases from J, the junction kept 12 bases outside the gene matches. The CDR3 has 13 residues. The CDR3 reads CATEGAGDNEAFF. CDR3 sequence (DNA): TGTGCCACCGAGGGGGCCGGGGACAATGAAGCTTTCTTT.

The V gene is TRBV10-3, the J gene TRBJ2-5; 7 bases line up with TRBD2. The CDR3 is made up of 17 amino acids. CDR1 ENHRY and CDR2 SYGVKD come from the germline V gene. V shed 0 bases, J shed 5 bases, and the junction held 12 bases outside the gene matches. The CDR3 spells CAISESRPAGRGETQYF. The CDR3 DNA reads TGTGCCATCAGTGAGTCGAGGCCAGCGGGGCGTGGGGAGACCCAGTACTTC.

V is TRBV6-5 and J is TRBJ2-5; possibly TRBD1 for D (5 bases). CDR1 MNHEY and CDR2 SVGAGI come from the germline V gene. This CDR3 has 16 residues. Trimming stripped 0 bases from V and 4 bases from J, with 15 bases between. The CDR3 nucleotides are TGTGCCAGCAGTTACTCTCCCCGGACAATCTCAGAGACCCAGTACTTC. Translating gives CASSYSPRTISETQYF.

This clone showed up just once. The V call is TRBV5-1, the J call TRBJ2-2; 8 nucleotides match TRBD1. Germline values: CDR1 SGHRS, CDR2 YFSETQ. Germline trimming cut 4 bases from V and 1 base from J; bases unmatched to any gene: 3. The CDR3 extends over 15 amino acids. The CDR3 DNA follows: TGCGCCAGCAGCGACAGGGGCTTGAACACCGGGGAGCTGTTTTTT. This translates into CASSDRGLNTGELFF.

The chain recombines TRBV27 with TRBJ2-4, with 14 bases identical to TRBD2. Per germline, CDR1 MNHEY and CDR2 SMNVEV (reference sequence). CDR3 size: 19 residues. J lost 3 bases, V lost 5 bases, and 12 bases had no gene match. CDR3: CASSTRTSGRPDRKNIQYF. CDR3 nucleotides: TGTGCCAGCAGTACCCGGACTAGCGGGAGGCCTGATCGCAAAAACATTCAGTACTTC.

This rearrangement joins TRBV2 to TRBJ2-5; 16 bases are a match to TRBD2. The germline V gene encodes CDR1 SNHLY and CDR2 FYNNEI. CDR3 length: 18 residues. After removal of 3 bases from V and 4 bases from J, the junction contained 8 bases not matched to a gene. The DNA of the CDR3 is TGTGCCAGCAGTGATCCGGGACTAGCGGGAGGGCCGGGAGAGACCCAGTACTTC. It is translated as CASSDPGLAGGPGETQYF.

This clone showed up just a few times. DNA of the CDR3: TGTGCCAGCTCTCAAACCAATCCGGGACAGTACTCTGGGGCCAACGTCCTGACTTTC. It yields the protein CASSQTNPGQYSGANVLTF. The J gene is TRBJ2-6, the V gene TRBV18, with TRBD1 identical over 7 bases. The CDR3 contains 19 residues. The germline V gene encodes CDR1 KGHSH and CDR2 LQKENI. V trimming: 6 bases; J trimming: 0 bases; junction bases outside the gene matches: 14.

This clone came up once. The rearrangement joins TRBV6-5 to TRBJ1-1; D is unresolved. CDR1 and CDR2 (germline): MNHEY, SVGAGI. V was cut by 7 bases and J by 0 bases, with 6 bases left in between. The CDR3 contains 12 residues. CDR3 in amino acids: CASNNLNTEAFF. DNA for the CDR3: TGTGCCAGCAACAATCTGAACACTGAAGCTTTCTTT.

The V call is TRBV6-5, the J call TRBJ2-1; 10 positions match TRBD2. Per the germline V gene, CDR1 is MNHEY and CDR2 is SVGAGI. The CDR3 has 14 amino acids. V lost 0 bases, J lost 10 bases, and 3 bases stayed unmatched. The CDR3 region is CASSYSRTSGEQFF. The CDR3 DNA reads TGTGCCAGCAGTTACTCTCGGACTAGCGGCGAGCAGTTCTTC.

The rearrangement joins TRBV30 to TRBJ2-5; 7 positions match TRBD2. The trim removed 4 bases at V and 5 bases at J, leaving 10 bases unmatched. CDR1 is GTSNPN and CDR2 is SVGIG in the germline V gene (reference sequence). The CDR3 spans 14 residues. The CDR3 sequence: CAWTDAGVVETQYF. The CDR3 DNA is TGTGCCTGGACGGATGCGGGAGTTGTGGAGACCCAGTACTTC.

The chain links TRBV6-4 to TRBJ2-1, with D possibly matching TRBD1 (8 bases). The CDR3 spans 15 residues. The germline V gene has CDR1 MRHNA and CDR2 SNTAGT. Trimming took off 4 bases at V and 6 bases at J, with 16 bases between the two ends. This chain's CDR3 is CASSGRTGRGNEQFF. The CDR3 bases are TGTGCCAGCAGTGGCCGGACAGGGAGGGGCAATGAGCAGTTCTTC.

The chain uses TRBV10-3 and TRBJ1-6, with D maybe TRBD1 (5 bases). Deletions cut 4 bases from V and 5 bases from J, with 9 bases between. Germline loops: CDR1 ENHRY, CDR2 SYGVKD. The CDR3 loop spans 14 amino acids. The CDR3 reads CAISADSNNSPLHF. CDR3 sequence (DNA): TGTGCCATCAGTGCCGACAGCAATAATTCACCCCTCCACTTT.